A single sample is the source of the 23 T cell receptor beta chains below, sequenced in a study of radiotherapy plus CTLA-4 blockade in lung cancer. Clones were sequenced by immunoSEQ multiplex PCR, and TCRdb holds only the in-frame ones, with some missing. The sample lists about 94,000 clones; around 84% were seen once. The sequenced sample was peripheral blood, obtained from a patient treated with radiotherapy plus ipilimumab. These receptors were obtained from a human donor with non-small cell lung cancer that progressed on radiotherapy plus ipilimumab.

The V call is TRBV6-4, the J call TRBJ1-1; maybe TRBD1 (5 bases). CDR1 MRHNA and CDR2 SNTAGT come from the germline V gene. Between the trimmed V and J ends, which lost 5 bases and 1 base, there was a span of 11 bases. The CDR3 covers 14 residues. The CDR3 region is CASSKDTSNTEAFF. DNA of the CDR3: TGTGCCAGCAGTAAGGACACCTCGAACACTGAAGCTTTCTTT.

The V gene is TRBV6-4, the J gene TRBJ2-1, with unresolved D. V was clipped by 2 bases and J by 8 bases, with 16 bases between them. Germline V gene lookup returns CDR1 MRHNA and CDR2 SNTAGT. The CDR3 is 15 residues long. The CDR3 loop is CASSDHLRRFDEQFF. CDR3 coding DNA: TGTGCCAGCAGTGACCACCTTCGTAGGTTCGATGAGCAGTTCTTC.

The rearrangement joins TRBV28 to TRBJ2-7, with TRBD1 matching over 7 bases. Trimming took 4 bases from V and 1 from J; bases not matched to a gene: 4. This CDR3 region has 14 residues. Germline-derived CDR1 and CDR2 are MDHEN and SYDVKM. The CDR3: CASSSDRESYEQYF. DNA for the CDR3: TGTGCCAGCAGTTCCGACAGGGAATCCTACGAGCAGTACTTC.

The chain is built from TRBV13 and TRBJ2-1, with D perhaps being TRBD1 or TRBD2 (5 bases each). This CDR3 comprises 14 residues. In germline, CDR1 is PRHDT, CDR2 FYEKMQ (reference sequence). V was shortened by 3 bases and J by 7 bases, with 13 bases between the two germline ends. The CDR3 DNA is TGTGCCAGCAGCTTGGGGAGAGGGGAAAATGAGCAGTTCTTC. Translated: CASSLGRGENEQFF.

The chain links TRBV2 to TRBJ1-6; 8 bases fit TRBD1. The CDR3 has 17 residues. Trimming cost V 7 bases and J 3 bases; bases outside gene matches: 11. Germline V gene lookup returns CDR1 SNHLY and CDR2 FYNNEI. CDR3 region: CASTTTGTGNYNSPLHF. The CDR3 DNA reads TGTGCCAGCACTACCACCGGGACAGGAAACTATAATTCACCCCTCCACTTT.

This clone has only one observation. This chain joins TRBV11-2 and TRBJ2-1; D remains ambiguous. The V gene's germline CDR1 is SGHAT and CDR2 FQNNGV. The length of the CDR3 is 15 residues. With 0 bases removed from V and 1 base from J, the gap between germline ends came to 7 bases. CDR3 residues: CASSLEFGSYNEQFF. The CDR3 nucleotides read TGTGCCAGCAGCTTAGAATTTGGGTCCTACAATGAGCAGTTCTTC.

On this clone: Within the sample, other DNA sequences also encode this same CDR3. The rearrangement uses TRBV28 and TRBJ1-2; D not certain. This CDR3 has 11 residues. V was trimmed by 0 bases and J by 8 bases, leaving 4 bases between them. From germline, CDR1 is MDHEN and CDR2 SYDVKM. The CDR3 sequence: CASSLWEGYTF. The DNA for the CDR3 is TGTGCCAGCAGTTTATGGGAAGGCTACACCTTC.

This sequence joins TRBV7-3 and TRBJ2-2, with D uncertain. Germline CDR1 and CDR2: SGHTA and FQGTGA. This CDR3 region has 13 residues. V was cut by 6 bases and J by 2 bases, with 7 bases left in between. In nucleotides, the CDR3 is TGTGCCAGCAGGGACCGAAACACCGGGGAGCTGTTTTTT. Translated, it gives CASRDRNTGELFF.

This clone was found a few times. The chain couples TRBV5-6 to TRBJ2-2, with unresolved D. This CDR3 region has 16 residues. The V end lost 0 bases, the J end lost 4 bases, and 13 bases lay between the germline ends. In germline, CDR1 is SGHDT, CDR2 YYEEEE. Here the CDR3 DNA reads TGTGCCAGCAGCTTGGATTCACGCGGCGGCACCGGGGAGCTGTTTTTT. Translating gives CASSLDSRGGTGELFF.

J is TRBJ2-1 and V is TRBV20-1, with a tentative D call TRBD2 (5 bases). Deletions cut 8 bases from V and 10 bases from J, with 12 bases between. This CDR3 is 10 amino acids long. Germline V gene sequence: CDR1 DFQATT, CDR2 SNEGSKA (reference sequence). CDR3 DNA: TGCAGTCCCCTAGCCGGCGAGCAGTTCTTC. Translating gives CSPLAGEQFF.

The gene calls are TRBV5-5 and TRBJ2-7; possible D gene TRBD2, 6 bases. Germline lookup yields CDR1 SGHKS and CDR2 YYEKEE (reference sequence). The CDR3 totals 14 residues. The V end lost 7 bases, the J end lost 2 bases, and 16 bases lay between the germline ends. CDR3 sequence reads: CASSPGWGAYEQYV. The CDR3 nucleotides are TGTGCCAGCTCACCCGGTTGGGGGGCCTACGAGCAGTACGTC.

CDR3 sequence reads: CASRTGNTIYF. The CDR3 nucleotides are TGTGCCAGCAGAACGGGAAACACCATATATTTT. V usage is TRBV2 and J usage is TRBJ1-3, with D unresolved. Per germline, CDR1 SNHLY and CDR2 FYNNEI. Trimming left V 6 bases short and J 4 bases short, with 4 bases between. This CDR3 has 11 amino acids.

This clone was seen a few times. The J gene is TRBJ2-5, the V gene TRBV7-9; either TRBD1 or TRBD2 may supply D (5 bases each). The CDR3 sequence is 15 residues long. Deletions cut 11 bases from V and 2 bases from J, with 21 bases between. Germline V gives CDR1 SEHNR, CDR2 FQNEAQ (reference sequence). Written as DNA, the CDR3 is TGTGCCGGGGGAACAGAACTCATGATTCAAGAGACCCAGTACTTC. Amino acid sequence: CAGGTELMIQETQYF.

The chain joins TRBV30 to TRBJ1-2; D gene uncertain. The CDR3 contains 14 residues. The germline V gene encodes CDR1 GTSNPN and CDR2 SVGIG (reference sequence). The V and J ends lost 2 bases and 3 bases respectively, with 13 bases between them. Written as DNA, the CDR3 is TGTGCCTGGAGTTCCTCCTCCAAGGACTATGGCTACACCTTC. Translated: CAWSSSSKDYGYTF.

This rearrangement joins TRBV30 to TRBJ1-5; TRBD1 aligns across 9 bases. V lost 5 bases, J lost 4 bases, and 3 bases stayed unmatched. This CDR3 comprises 13 residues. CDR1 is GTSNPN and CDR2 is SVGIG in the germline V gene (reference sequence). The CDR3 is CAWGTGSNQPQHF. CDR3 nucleotide sequence: TGTGCCTGGGGGACAGGGTCTAATCAGCCCCAGCATTTT.

V gene TRBV5-1 combines with J gene TRBJ2-7; tentatively, D is TRBD1 (6 bases). The CDR3 contains 13 residues. CDR1 is SGHRS and CDR2 is YFSETQ in the germline V gene. Trimming cost V 3 bases and J 5 bases, with 12 bases left between them. CDR3 sequence reads: CASSSQGFNEQYF. The CDR3 DNA is TGCGCCAGCAGCTCACAGGGTTTCAACGAGCAGTACTTC.

The genes are TRBV19 and TRBJ2-5; no firm D call. The V end was cut by 2 bases, the J end by 2 bases, with 9 bases between. This CDR3 is built from 14 residues. Germline V gene data show CDR1 as LNHDA and CDR2 as SQIVND (reference sequence). The CDR3 protein is CASSISVVQETQYF. The CDR3 coding sequence is TGTGCCAGTAGTATATCCGTAGTACAAGAGACCCAGTACTTC.

The gene calls are TRBV19 and TRBJ1-2, with 7 nucleotides matching TRBD1. The junction had 3 bases not matched to a gene; V was cut back by 9 bases and J by 2 bases. The V gene's germline CDR1 is LNHDA and CDR2 SQIVND (reference sequence). The CDR3 is made up of 12 amino acids. CDR3 protein: CASKTGNYGYTF. DNA of the CDR3: TGTGCCAGCAAGACAGGGAACTATGGCTACACCTTC. The full variable domain, in which reference TRBV19 and TRBJ1-2 provide the parts outside the CDR3, is DGGITQSPKYLFRKEGQNVTLSCEQNLNHDAMYWYRQDPGQGLRLIYYSQIVNDFQKGDIAEGYSVSREKKESFPLTVTSAQKNPTAFYLCASKTGNYGYTFGSGTRLTVV.

V usage is TRBV19 and J usage is TRBJ1-1; 7 bases are a match to TRBD1. With 10 bases clipped from V and 0 bases from J, the junction kept 14 bases outside the gene matches. Germline CDR1 reads LNHDA; CDR2 reads SQIVND (reference sequence). This CDR3 has 16 residues. The CDR3 reads CATSTGARRVNTEAFF. The CDR3 bases are TGTGCCACTAGCACAGGGGCGAGGAGGGTGAACACTGAAGCTTTCTTT.

The chain links TRBV7-9 to TRBJ2-7; D may match TRBD1 or TRBD2 (5 bases each). CDR3 length: 15 amino acids. Looked up from germline, CDR1 is SEHNR and CDR2 is FQNEAQ (reference sequence). The V and J ends lost 3 bases and 0 bases respectively, with 12 bases between them. As DNA, the CDR3 is TGTGCCAGCAGCTTTTGGGACGGTCCCTCCTACGAGCAGTACTTC. Its translation is CASSFWDGPSYEQYF.

This sequence joins TRBV18 and TRBJ2-2; D ambiguous. Germline assignment: CDR1 KGHSH and CDR2 LQKENI. The CDR3 has 15 residues. Deletions cut 3 bases from V and 0 bases from J, with 8 bases between. The CDR3 region is CASSPLQANTGELFF. The CDR3 coding sequence is TGTGCCAGCTCACCCCTCCAGGCGAACACCGGGGAGCTGTTTTTT.

V is TRBV30 and J is TRBJ1-4, with unresolved D. The V gene lost 0 bases and the J gene lost 8 bases, with 10 bases spanning the gap. Germline CDR1 reads GTSNPN; CDR2 reads SVGIG (reference sequence). The CDR3 contains 13 residues. The CDR3 sequence: CAWSVLGNEKLFF. The DNA for the CDR3 is TGTGCCTGGAGTGTACTAGGTAACGAAAAACTGTTTTTT. The entire variable domain, with the rest obtained from reference TRBV30 and TRBJ1-4, is as follows: SQTIHQWPATLVQPVGSPLSLECTVEGTSNPNLYWYRQAAGRGLQLLFYSVGIGQISSEVPQNLSASRPQDRQFILSSKKLLLSDSGFYLCAWSVLGNEKLFFGSGTQLSVL.

As DNA, the CDR3 is TGTGCCAGCAGCTTGAAGTCGGGCCAAGAGACCCAGTACTTC. This codes for CASSLKSGQETQYF. This chain connects TRBV5-4 to TRBJ2-5; D gene ambiguous. This CDR3 spans 14 amino acids. V was trimmed by 1 base and J by 1 base, leaving 8 bases between them. Germline V gene data show CDR1 as SGHNT and CDR2 as YYREEE (reference sequence).